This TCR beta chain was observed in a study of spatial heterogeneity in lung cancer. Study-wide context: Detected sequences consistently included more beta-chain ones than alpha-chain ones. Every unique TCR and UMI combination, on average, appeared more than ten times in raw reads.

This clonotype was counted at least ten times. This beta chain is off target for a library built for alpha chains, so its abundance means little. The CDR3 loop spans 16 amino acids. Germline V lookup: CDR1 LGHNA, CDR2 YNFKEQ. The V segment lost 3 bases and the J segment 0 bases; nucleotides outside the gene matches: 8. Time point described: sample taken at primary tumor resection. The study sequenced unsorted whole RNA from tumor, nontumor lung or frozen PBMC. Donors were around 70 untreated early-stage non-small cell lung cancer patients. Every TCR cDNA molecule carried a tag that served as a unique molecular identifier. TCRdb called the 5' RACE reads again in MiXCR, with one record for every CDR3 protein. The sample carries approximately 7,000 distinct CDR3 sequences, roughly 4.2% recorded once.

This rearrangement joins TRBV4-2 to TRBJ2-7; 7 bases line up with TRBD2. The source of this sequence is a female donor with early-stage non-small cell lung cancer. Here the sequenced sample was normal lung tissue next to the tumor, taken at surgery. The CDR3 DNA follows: TGTGCCAGCAGCCACGGTGGAGCGGGGAGCTCCTACGAGCAGTACTTC. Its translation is CASSHGGAGSSYEQYF.